This T cell receptor (beta chain) was sequenced during a study of human T cells and chemical hapten exposure. This clonotype appeared a few times. TCRdb re-called the RACE reads with MiXCR, one entry per CDR3 protein. The sample lists approximately 52,000 distinct CDR3 sequences, roughly 9.6% occurring once. The V gene's germline CDR1 is SQVTM and CDR2 ANQGSEA. This CDR3 contains 14 residues. V shed 7 bases and J 7 bases; nucleotides not matched to a gene: 13. Time point of the sample: patch test 1, 2 weeks after DPC sensitization. Treatment here: therapeutic diphenylcyclopropenone sensitization with weekly scalp DPC. Researchers extracted total RNA from unfractionated whole blood.

The sequencing used whole blood, collected in connection with sensitization to the hapten diphenylcyclopropenone (DPC). V and J are TRBV29-1 and TRBJ2-7; TRBD2 agrees at 10 bases. This sequence was found in a woman in her 40s with alopecia areata. Some clones in this sample may be carry-over from other donors' samples. In DNA, the CDR3 is TGCAGCGCCGTAGCGGGAGGATCCTCGGGGGAGCAGTACTTC. Translation: CSAVAGGSSGEQYF.